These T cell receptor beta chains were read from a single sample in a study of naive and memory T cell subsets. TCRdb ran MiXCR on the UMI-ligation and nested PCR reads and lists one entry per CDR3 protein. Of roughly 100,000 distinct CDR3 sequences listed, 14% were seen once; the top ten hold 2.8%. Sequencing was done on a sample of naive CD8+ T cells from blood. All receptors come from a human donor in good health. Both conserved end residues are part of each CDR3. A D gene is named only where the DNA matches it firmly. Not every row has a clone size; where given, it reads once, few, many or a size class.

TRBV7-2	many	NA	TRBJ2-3	TGTGCCAGCAGCTCGGACGGACCAGATACGCAGTATTTT	CASSSDGPDTQYF
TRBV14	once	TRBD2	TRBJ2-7	TGTGCCAGCAGCCAAGACTCGATATTAGGTAGCGGGAGCTCCTGCGAGCAGTACTTC	CASSQDSILGSGSSCEQYF
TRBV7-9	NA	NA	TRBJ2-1	TGTGCCAGCAGATTTTCGCGGGACAGATCCTACAATGAGCAGTTCTTC	CASRFSRDRSYNEQFF
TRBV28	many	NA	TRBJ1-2	TGTGCCAGCAGGCCCGACTCTTATGGCTACACCTTC	CASRPDSYGYTF
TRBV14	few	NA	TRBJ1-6	TGTGCCAGCAGCCAAGAACTCGGGGGGGCAGGAAATTCACCCCTCCACTTT	CASSQELGGAGNSPLHF
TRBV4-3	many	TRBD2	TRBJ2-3	TGCGCCAGCAGCCAAGATGCTATCACTAGCGGGGTGGAAGATACGCAGTATTTT	CASSQDAITSGVEDTQYF
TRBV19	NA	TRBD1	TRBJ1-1	TGTGCCAGTAGTATAGGGGGGACAGGGGAGAACACTGAAGCTTTCTTT	CASSIGGTGENTEAFF
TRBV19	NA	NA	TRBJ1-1	TGTGCCAGTAGTATAGTCGAGGGGCGGGAGGCTTTCTTT	CASSIVEGREAFF
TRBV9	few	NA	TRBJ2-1	TGTGCCAGCAGCGCCATGATGGGTGATGAGCAGTTCTTC	CASSAMMGDEQFF
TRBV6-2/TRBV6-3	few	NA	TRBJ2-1	TGTGCCAGCAGTTACCGCTCCGGGGGGCGATACAATGAGCAGTTCTTC	CASSYRSGGRYNEQFF
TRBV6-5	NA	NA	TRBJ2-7	TGTGCCAGCAGTTACTCGGAATTGGCGGGGCAGACCTACGAGCAGTACTTC	CASSYSELAGQTYEQYF
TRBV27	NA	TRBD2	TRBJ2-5	TGTGCCAGCAGTCCCCCCCCCTTATTAGCGGGGCAAGAGACCCAGTACTTC	CASSPPPLLAGQETQYF
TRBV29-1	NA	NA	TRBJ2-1	TGCAGCGTCGACTGGATACCCAATGAGCAGTTCTTC	CSVDWIPNEQFF
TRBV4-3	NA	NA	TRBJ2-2	TGCGCCAGCAGCCGGGCGGGGAACACCGGGGAGCTGTTTTTT	CASSRAGNTGELFF
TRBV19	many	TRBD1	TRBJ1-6	TGTGCCAGCCAGGGGGGTAGAAATATGAATTCACCCCTCCACTTT	CASQGGRNMNSPLHF
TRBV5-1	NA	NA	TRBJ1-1	TGCGCCAGCTCCCAGGACAGAACATACACTGAAGCTTTCTTT	CASSQDRTYTEAFF
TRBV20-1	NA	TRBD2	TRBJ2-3	TGCAGTGCTAGGAATAGCGGGGGACAGGATACGCAGTATTTT	CSARNSGGQDTQYF
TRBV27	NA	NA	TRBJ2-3	TGTGCCAGCAGTTGGGGGAGTGCAGATACGCAGTATTTT	CASSWGSADTQYF
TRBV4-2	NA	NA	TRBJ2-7	TGTGCCAGCAGTCTGATCTTGAACGGACTCTCCTACGAGCAGTACTTC	CASSLILNGLSYEQYF
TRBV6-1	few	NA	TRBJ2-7	TGTGCCAGCAGTGAATTGGCCTTCGGGGTCTCCGAGCAGTACTTC	CASSELAFGVSEQYF
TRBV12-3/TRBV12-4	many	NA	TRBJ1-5	TGTGCCAGCAGTTTAGCGCTGACGTACGATTATCAGCCCCAGCATTTT	CASSLALTYDYQPQHF
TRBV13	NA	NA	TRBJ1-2	TGTGCCAGCAGCTCAGACCGTTCCACCTTCTATGGCTACACCTTC	CASSSDRSTFYGYTF
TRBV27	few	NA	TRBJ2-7	TGTGCCAGCAGCCTCTGGGGAGGCGAGCAGTACTTC	CASSLWGGEQYF
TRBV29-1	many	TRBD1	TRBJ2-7	TGCAGTACCGGAACCGGGACAGGGCTTCACGAGCAGTACTTC	CSTGTGTGLHEQYF
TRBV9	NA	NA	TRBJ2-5	TGTGCCAGCAGCGTTCAGGACAGCCGGGAGACCCAGTACTTC	CASSVQDSRETQYF
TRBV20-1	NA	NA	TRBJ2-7	TGCAGTGCTAACACGGGAGCCTACGAGCAGTACTTC	CSANTGAYEQYF
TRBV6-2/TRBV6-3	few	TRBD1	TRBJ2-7	TGTGCCAGCAGTTCGACAGGGAGCTCCTACGAGCAGTACTTC	CASSSTGSSYEQYF
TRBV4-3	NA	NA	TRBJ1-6	TGCGCCAGCAGCCAAGGTGGTGGGAGCTCACCCCTCCACTTT	CASSQGGGSSPLHF
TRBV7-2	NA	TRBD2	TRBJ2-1	TGTGCCAGCAGCCCGGGACTAGCGGAGCGTATGGGCTACAATGAGCAGTTCTTC	CASSPGLAERMGYNEQFF
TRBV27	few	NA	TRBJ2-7	TGTGCCAGCCGTCCCGAGGGCTGGTTCTACGAGCAGTACTTC	CASRPEGWFYEQYF
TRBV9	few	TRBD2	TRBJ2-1	TGTGCCAGCAGCAACAGACTAGCGGGGGCCGGGGGGGATGAGCAGTTCTTC	CASSNRLAGAGGDEQFF
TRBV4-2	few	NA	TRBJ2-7	TGTGCCAGCAGCCAATATCAGGACAGCGTCTCCTACGAGCAGTACTTC	CASSQYQDSVSYEQYF
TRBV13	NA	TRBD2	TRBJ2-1	TGTGCCAGCAGCACCCAGGTGGGGGGGTCCGCTATTGAGCAGTTCTTC	CASSTQVGGSAIEQFF
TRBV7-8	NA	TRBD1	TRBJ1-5	TGTGCCAGCAGCTTAGTCGAGACAGGGGAGAATCAGCCCCAGCATTTT	CASSLVETGENQPQHF
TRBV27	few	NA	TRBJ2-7	TGTGCCAGCAGTCCATTGGTCGGGGAGAGCGGCGAGCAGTACTTC	CASSPLVGESGEQYF
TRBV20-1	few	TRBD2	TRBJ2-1	TGCAGTGCGCACAACATCCGGGACTATAATGAGCAGTTCTTC	CSAHNIRDYNEQFF
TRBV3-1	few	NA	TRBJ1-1	TGTGCCAGCAGCCTGGGGTACAGGGAAGCTTTCTTT	CASSLGYREAFF
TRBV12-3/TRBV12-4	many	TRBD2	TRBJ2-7	TGTGCCAGCAGCACGGGACTAGCGGGAGGAACCTACGAGCAGTACTTC	CASSTGLAGGTYEQYF
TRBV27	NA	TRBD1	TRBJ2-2	TGTGCCAGCAACCGAGACAGGGCGAACACCGGGGAGCTGTTTTTT	CASNRDRANTGELFF
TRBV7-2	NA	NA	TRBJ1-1	TGTGCCAGCAGCTTATGGTTGAACACTGAAGCTTTCTTT	CASSLWLNTEAFF
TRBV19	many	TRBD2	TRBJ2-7	TGTGCCAGTCGGGAACTAGCGGGGTCCTACGAGCAGTACTTC	CASRELAGSYEQYF
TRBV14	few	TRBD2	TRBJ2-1	TGTGCCAGCAGCCAAGATGTGTCTAGCGGAGGGAATGAGCAGTTCTTC	CASSQDVSSGGNEQFF
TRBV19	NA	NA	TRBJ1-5	TGTGCCAGTAGCCGGGCAGGGACGGGGCAGCCCCAGCATTTT	CASSRAGTGQPQHF
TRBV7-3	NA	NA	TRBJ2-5	TGTGCCAGCAGCCCGGGCGCGGCGGTCTGGGGAGAGACCCAGTACTTC	CASSPGAAVWGETQYF
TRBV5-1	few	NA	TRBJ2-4	TGCGCCAGCAGCCTATTTCAGGGAACCAAAAACATTCAGTACTTC	CASSLFQGTKNIQYF
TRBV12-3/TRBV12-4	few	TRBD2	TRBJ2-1	TGTGCCAGCAGTCATAGCGGGAGTGGTTACAATGAGCAGTTCTTC	CASSHSGSGYNEQFF
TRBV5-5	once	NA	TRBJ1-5	TGTGCCAGCAGCTTACTAGAGAATAGCAATCAGCCCCAGCATTTT	CASSLLENSNQPQHF